The clone carrying this T cell receptor (beta chain) was recorded at least ten times. Antigen specificity is unknown. Library preparation (for TCRbeta) was performed with unique molecular identifiers. TCRdb ran MiXCR on the PCR reads and lists one entry per CDR3 protein. The table includes fewer than 350,000 distinct CDR3 sequences, roughly a tenth detected once. This entry comes from a study of T-cell reconstitution after alpha-beta-depleted transplantation in children. Study results and limitations: After one year, T-cell counts and TCRbeta diversity mostly came from new T cells. Surviving recipient cells, namely T cells and thymic progenitors, were the source of high day-60 TCRbeta diversity in some patients. About two months after transplant, alpha-beta T cells reportedly came from several hundred expanded graft clones.

The sample here was PBMCs, taken before TCRalphabeta/CD19-depleted stem cell transplant. The sequence was collected from a boy younger than two with acute myeloid leukemia, due to receive a stem cell transplant.

CDR3 sequence reads: CSASSGGTYEQYF. The CDR3 nucleotides read TGCAGTGCTTCGAGCGGGGGAACCTACGAGCAGTACTTC. The chain carries TRBV20-1 and TRBJ2-7; 8 bases fit TRBD2. The germline CDR1 and CDR2 sequences are DFQATT and SNEGSKA (reference sequence). This CDR3 contains 13 residues. The J segment lost 2 bases and the V segment lost 5 bases, leaving 5 bases of the junction unmatched.